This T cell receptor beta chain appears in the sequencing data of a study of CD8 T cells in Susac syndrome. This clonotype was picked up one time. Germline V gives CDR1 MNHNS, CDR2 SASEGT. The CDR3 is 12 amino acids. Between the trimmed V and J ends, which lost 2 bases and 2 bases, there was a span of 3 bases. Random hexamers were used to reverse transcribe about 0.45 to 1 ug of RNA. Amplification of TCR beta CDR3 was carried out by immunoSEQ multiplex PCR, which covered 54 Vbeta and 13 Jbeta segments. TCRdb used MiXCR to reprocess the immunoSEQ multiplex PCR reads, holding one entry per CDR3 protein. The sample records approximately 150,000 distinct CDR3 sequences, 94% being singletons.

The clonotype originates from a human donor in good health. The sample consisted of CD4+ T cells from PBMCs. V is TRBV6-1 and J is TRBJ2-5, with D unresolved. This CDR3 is CASSEFQETQYF. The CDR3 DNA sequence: TGTGCCAGCAGTGAATTTCAAGAGACCCAGTACTTC.